What follows are 17 T cell receptor beta chains derived from one specimen sequenced in a study of T cell repertoires in cytomegalovirus infection (dated by TCRdb to the late 2010s). Sequencing was carried out with an Illumina HiSeq 1500. The public reads were reprocessed in TCRdb via fastp at Q25 and MiXCR, keeping in-frame beta chains. Entries are consolidated by CDR3 protein sequence, retaining the most common genes and DNA. Counted in this sample were around 450,000 distinct CDR3 sequences; roughly 10% of them appeared once. The ten largest clones represent 10% of the sample. Sequenced material: PBMCs. The origin of the receptors is a human donor in good health (CMV status not recorded). Some clones in this sample may be carry-over from other donors' samples.

This clonotype showed up just a few times. This rearrangement joins TRBV29-1 to TRBJ1-5; no definite D call. The V gene's germline CDR1 is SQVTM and CDR2 ANQGSEA. Trimming cost V 4 bases and J 3 bases, with 10 bases left between them. CDR3 length: 13 residues. The CDR3 region has the DNA TGCAGCGTTGGGGGTGGGGACAATCAGCCCCAGCATTTT. Amino acid sequence: CSVGGGDNQPQHF.

This clonotype was found a few times. The rearrangement links TRBV4-2 to TRBJ1-2, with 7 bases aligning to TRBD1. The CDR3 runs 12 residues. Germline V gene data show CDR1 as LGHNA and CDR2 as YNFKEQ. V gave up 1 base and J gave up 10 bases; unmatched junction bases: 3. Here the CDR3 DNA reads TGTGCCAGCAGCCAAGTACAGGGGCACTACACCTTC. Amino acid sequence: CASSQVQGHYTF.

In this sample, this clonotype turned up many times. The chain joins TRBV28 to TRBJ2-5; TRBD2 matches 11 bases. The CDR3 runs to 15 residues. J lost 5 bases, V lost 4 bases, and 6 bases had no gene match. Germline V gene data show CDR1 as MDHEN and CDR2 as SYDVKM. In DNA form, the CDR3 reads TGTGCCAGCAGTTCAGTAGCGGGAGGGCCGGAGACCCAGTACTTC. Amino acid sequence: CASSSVAGGPETQYF.

This clonotype was seen many times. The gene calls are TRBV10-3 and TRBJ1-2; 11 bases agree with TRBD1. J lost 4 bases, V lost 6 bases, and 10 bases had no gene match. The length of the CDR3 is 16 residues. CDR1 is ENHRY and CDR2 is SYGVKD in the germline V gene. In DNA form, the CDR3 reads TGTGCCATCAGGGACAGGGGGCGAGGACAACGCTATGGCTACACCTTC. Amino acids: CAIRDRGRGQRYGYTF.

The CDR3 region has the DNA TGCAGTGCTAGAGATGCTAGCGGGAGGGTTTCAAATACGCAGTATTTT. Its protein is CSARDASGRVSNTQYF. V usage is TRBV20-1 and J usage is TRBJ2-3; 12 nucleotides agree with TRBD2. The CDR3 covers 16 residues. V lost 0 bases, J lost 7 bases, and 8 bases stayed unmatched. Per the germline V gene, CDR1 is DFQATT and CDR2 is SNEGSKA (reference sequence).

V gene TRBV29-1 combines with J gene TRBJ1-1; D gene unclear. The ends were cut back, 5 bases at V and 7 bases at J, with 8 bases in the middle. CDR3 size: 10 residues. Germline V gene data show CDR1 as SQVTM and CDR2 as ANQGSEA. Written as DNA, the CDR3 is TGCAGCGTTCAATCAGTTGAAGCTTTCTTT. Amino acids: CSVQSVEAFF. Full variable domain (outside the CDR3, taken from reference TRBV29-1 and TRBJ1-1): SAVISQKPSRDICQRGTSLTIQCQVDSQVTMMFWYRQQPGQSLTLIATANQGSEATYESGFVIDKFPISRPNLTFSTLTVSNMSPEDSSIYLCSVQSVEAFFGQGTRLTVV.

This clonotype has only one observation. The rearrangement links TRBV28 to TRBJ2-1; the match to TRBD2 covers 9 bases. V trimming: 5 bases; J trimming: 4 bases; junction bases outside the gene matches: 12. The germline gives CDR1 MDHEN, CDR2 SYDVKM. The CDR3 consists of 17 residues. As DNA, the CDR3 is TGTGCCAGCAGTGAGGCGGCTAGCGGGAAAACTTACAATGAGCAGTTCTTC. This translates into CASSEAASGKTYNEQFF. Full variable domain (rest looked up from reference TRBV28 and TRBJ2-1): DVKVTQSSRYLVKRTGEKVFLECVQDMDHENMFWYRQDPGLGLRLIYFSYDVKMKEKGDIPEGYSVSREKKERFSLILESASTNQTSMYLCASSEAASGKTYNEQFFGPGTRLTVL.

This clonotype was found a few times. A read error may produce the germline difference seen at one junction end. This chain links TRBV2 with TRBJ1-4; 8 bases agree with TRBD1. The CDR3 totals 15 residues. The germline gives CDR1 SNHLY, CDR2 FYNNEI. The CDR3 bases are TGTGCCAGCAGAGAAGACAGGGGCGGGAGTGAAAAACTGTTTTTT. Amino acid sequence: CASREDRGGSEKLFF.

The chain is built from TRBV2 and TRBJ2-1, with 9 bases identical to TRBD1. CDR3 size: 14 residues. Germline CDR1 SNHLY, CDR2 FYNNEI. With V trimmed by 7 bases and J by 14 bases, 15 bases remained unmatched. This CDR3 reads CASTNEQGAQREFF. CDR3 DNA: TGTGCCAGCACCAACGAACAGGGGGCGCAGAGAGAGTTCTTC.

In its sample, this clonotype was seen many times. V and J are TRBV4-2 and TRBJ2-1; weak D call: TRBD1 (5 bases). The CDR3 is 16 amino acids. Trimming removed 0 bases at V and 4 bases at J, with 13 bases between. Germline CDR1 and CDR2: LGHNA and YNFKEQ. The CDR3 nucleotides read TGTGCCAGCAGCCAAGATAGGAGAAGGGGTTACAATGAGCAGTTCTTC. Its translation is CASSQDRRRGYNEQFF.

This clonotype was recorded many times. The rearrangement joins TRBV2 to TRBJ1-1, with TRBD1 matching over 7 bases. CDR3 length: 15 residues. Looked up from germline, CDR1 is SNHLY and CDR2 is FYNNEI. The V segment lost 3 bases and the J segment 4 bases; nucleotides outside the gene matches: 8. Here the CDR3 DNA reads TGTGCCAGCAGTGACCCCCAGACAGGGACCACTGAAGCTTTCTTT. Residues: CASSDPQTGTTEAFF.

This clonotype was found a few times. The chain carries TRBV28 and TRBJ2-3; 11 bases match TRBD2. Germline CDR1 and CDR2: MDHEN and SYDVKM. The CDR3 runs 18 residues. Losses at the gene ends were 4 bases for V and 2 bases for J; bases not matched to a gene: 11. The CDR3: CASSSLTGLAGDTDTQYF. For the CDR3, the DNA is TGTGCCAGCAGTTCCCTAACCGGACTAGCGGGCGACACAGATACGCAGTATTTT.

The chain is built from TRBV27 and TRBJ1-1; possibly TRBD1 for D (6 bases). Germline CDR1 reads MNHEY; CDR2 reads SMNVEV (reference sequence). V was cut by 5 bases and J by 3 bases, with 16 bases left in between. The CDR3 sequence is 15 residues long. CDR3 protein: CASSARQVLYTEAFF. The CDR3, as DNA: TGTGCCAGCAGTGCCCGACAGGTCTTATACACTGAAGCTTTCTTT.

Notes on this clonotype: This may come from a read error, since a much larger clone is one base off. This chain joins TRBV6-6 and TRBJ1-4; D perhaps matches TRBD1 (5 bases). The CDR3 runs 13 residues. CDR1 and CDR2 from the germline V gene are MNHNY and SVGAGI (reference sequence). CDR3 loop: CASRATEREKMFF. The DNA for the CDR3 is TGTGCCAGCAGGGCGACAGAAAGGGAAAAAATGTTTTTT.

V usage is TRBV3-1 and J usage is TRBJ1-2; D uncertain. Germline V lookup: CDR1 LGHDT, CDR2 YNNKEL (reference sequence). V was pared by 4 bases and J by 11 bases, with 14 bases between. CDR3 length equals 12 residues. CDR3 in DNA: TGTGCCAGCAGCCCATCGGGCAGTGGGTACACCTTC. It codes for CASSPSGSGYTF.

This clonotype was recorded many times. The chain couples TRBV5-6 to TRBJ1-5; D is possibly TRBD1 (5 bases). Germline CDR1 is SGHDT and CDR2 is YYEEEE. V was trimmed by 2 bases and J by 6 bases, leaving 12 bases between them. The CDR3 covers 14 residues. The CDR3 bases are TGTGCCAGCAGCTTCGGGCAGGGAGGTCAGCCCCAGCATTTT. Residues: CASSFGQGGQPQHF.

In its sample, this clonotype was seen many times. CDR3 residues: CASSMGQGALAGEAFF. The CDR3 region has the DNA TGTGCCAGTAGTATGGGACAGGGGGCATTAGCTGGTGAAGCTTTCTTT. The rearrangement uses TRBV19 and TRBJ1-1, with 12 bases lining up with TRBD1. V was pared by 3 bases and J by 7 bases, with 9 bases of the junction left unmatched. CDR1 is LNHDA, CDR2 SQIVND, per germline (reference sequence). The CDR3 is made up of 16 amino acids.